This TCR beta chain was observed in a study of Ad26.COV2.S vaccination and SARS-CoV-2 variants. Overall study context: Ad26.COV2.S given intramuscularly, once or twice 56 days apart.

V dropped 5 bases and J dropped 5 bases, with 12 bases sitting between them. CDR1 is SGHAT, CDR2 FQNNGV, per germline. The CDR3 runs 14 residues. Note on this clone: The antigen is not known.

Study-wide findings and caveats: Substantial breadth in spike-specific CD8+ and CD4+ T cell responses was reportedly seen after vaccination. Similar non-spike TCR breadth was observed in recipients of vaccine and of placebo.

Profiling relied on immunoSEQ multiplex PCR, and the TCRdb table lists in-frame clones only, not all of them. This sample has 300,000 to 400,000 clones; roughly 90% occur once, and the top ten carry about 5%. Described treatment: 19 received Ad26.COV2.S at low or high dose, single or two shots; about 5 received placebo; per-sample allocation not given. Specimen acquisition occurred on day 63 following the initial vaccine or placebo injection. The sequence was collected from a person between 18 and 59 years old who received the Ad26.COV2.S COVID-19 vaccine or a placebo. This chain links TRBV11-2 with TRBJ1-4; no reliable D call. This specimen consisted of peripheral blood, obtained in a trial of Ad26.COV2.S vaccine versus placebo. CDR3 DNA: TGTGCCAGCAGCCTCCCCTGGGGAAATGAAAAACTGTTTTTT. The encoded protein is CASSLPWGNEKLFF.